The clone carrying this T cell receptor (beta chain) appeared a few times. The sample belongs to a study of Ad26.COV2.S vaccination and SARS-CoV-2 variants. The assay was immunoSEQ multiplex PCR, and TCRdb's table has in-frame clones only and misses some. The sample records hundreds of thousands of clones, 75% to 90% being singletons. The treatment is: about 20 received Ad26.COV2.S at low or high dose, single or two shots; about 5 received placebo; per-sample allocation not given. Sampling happened 63 days after the first vaccine or placebo injection. The CDR3 is 15 amino acids. The V gene's germline CDR1 is SGHDN and CDR2 FVKESK. Trimming shortened V by 3 bases and J by 5 bases, and 16 bases separated the two germline ends.

The sequence was obtained from a person aged 18-60 years who received the Ad26.COV2.S COVID-19 vaccine or a placebo. Here the sequenced sample was peripheral blood, taken in a trial of Ad26.COV2.S vaccine versus placebo. This sequence joins TRBV14 and TRBJ2-5, with D unclear. DNA for the CDR3: TGTGCCAGCAGCCAGGGCAATCGCTATTGGGAGACCCAGTACTTC. It encodes CASSQGNRYWETQYF.